This T cell receptor (beta chain) was recovered during a study of blood T cell repertoires in COVID-19. Study-wide background: Sources were T cells, B-cell-depleted T cells, or PBMCs; the material itself was cDNA or gDNA.

Per the authors' pipeline: Estimated nucleated cell counts came from reference gene primer amplification. Sequencing was performed with immunoSEQ multiplex PCR; in TCRdb, only in-frame clones are kept and a portion is missing. Clonal size and the V and J genes are those of that table, whereas D and trimming came from the DNA. This sample has about 260,000 clones, with approximately 88% found just once. The V end was cut by 5 bases, the J end by 3 bases, with 17 bases between. This CDR3 spans 15 amino acids. Germline V gene sequence: CDR1 MDHEN, CDR2 SYDVKM. The sequencing input was peripheral blood. This receptor was identified in a human donor in a cohort sampled during active COVID-19. J is TRBJ2-7 and V is TRBV28; weak D call: TRBD2 (6 bases). The CDR3 region has the DNA TGTGCCAGCAGTACCCCGGGACGGGGGATCTACGAGCAGTACTTC. Translated: CASSTPGRGIYEQYF.